This T cell receptor beta chain is from a study of cytomegalovirus exposure and HLA in healthy donors. Worth noting for this clone: The antigen is undetermined.

Study outcomes and limitations: Per a later analysis, 15,000 to 20,000 TCR beta sequences showed association with HLA alleles at 0.05 false discovery rate.

This PCR relied on a set of 60 Vbeta primers and 13 Jbeta primers. Using immunoSEQ multiplex PCR, the repertoire was profiled, and TCRdb retains in-frame clones only, with some absent. The sample records 130,000 or so clones, roughly 80% being singletons. Germline V gives CDR1 SGDLS, CDR2 YYNGEE. The CDR3 runs 16 residues. V lost 5 bases and J lost 0; bases outside the gene matches: 9. The TCR comes from a female donor in good health and CMV-seronegative. V usage is TRBV9 and J usage is TRBJ2-7; 9 bases agree with TRBD1. The sample comprised PBMCs. The CDR3 here is CASSPGGDRVSYEQYF. The CDR3 coding sequence is TGTGCCAGCAGTCCCGGAGGGGACAGGGTCTCCTACGAGCAGTACTTC.